Listed below are T cell receptor beta chains from one sample, sequenced in a study of cytomegalovirus exposure and HLA in healthy donors. Repertoires were generated with immunoSEQ multiplex PCR, while TCRdb's copy carries only in-frame clones and drops some. The profile covers 150,000 to 200,000 clones, with about 89% appearing a single time and about 7.7% taken by the ten largest. The sample consisted of PBMCs. These receptors were obtained from a man younger than 40 in good health and CMV-seropositive. CDR3s include the opening cysteine and the closing phenylalanine or tryptophan. The D gene is left open where the match is weak.

V: TRBV5-1; J: TRBJ1-1; D: .; DNA: TGCGCCAGCAGCTACTATTTGACGAACACTGAAGCTTTCTTT; CDR3: CASSYYLTNTEAFF
V: TRBV7-9; J: TRBJ2-7; D: .; DNA: TGTGCCAGCAGCTACAGGGACAATACCTACGAGCAGTACTTC; CDR3: CASSYRDNTYEQYF
V: TRBV25-1; J: TRBJ2-7; D: .; DNA: TGTGCCAGCAGTGAACCAACTGGGGTTTTTCACTACGAGCAGTACTTC; CDR3: CASSEPTGVFHYEQYF
V: TRBV6-1; J: TRBJ2-7; D: .; DNA: TGTGCCAGCAGGAGAGGGACTGACCTTAAGGAGCAGTACTTC; CDR3: CASRRGTDLKEQYF
V: TRBV5-4; J: TRBJ1-4; D: TRBD1; DNA: TGTGCCAGCAGCTTGTCCGGGACAGATGAAAAACTGTTTTTT; CDR3: CASSLSGTDEKLFF
V: TRBV5-1; J: TRBJ1-1; D: .; DNA: TGCGCCAGCAGCTTGCCGCAGGGGAGCACTGAAGCTTTCTTT; CDR3: CASSLPQGSTEAFF
V: TRBV27; J: TRBJ2-5; D: .; DNA: TGTGCCAGCAAAAAACGGGACGACCAAGAGACCCAGTACTTC; CDR3: CASKKRDDQETQYF
V: TRBV19; J: TRBJ1-1; D: .; DNA: TGTGCCAGTAGCTGGCAGGGTAATGGAATCTCTGAAGCTTTCTTT; CDR3: CASSWQGNGISEAFF
V: TRBV4-3; J: TRBJ2-4; D: TRBD2; DNA: TGCGCCAGCAGCCCTAGCGGGGGTACCAAAAACATTCAGTACTTC; CDR3: CASSPSGGTKNIQYF
V: TRBV2; J: TRBJ1-1; D: .; DNA: TGTGCCAGCAGTGAATTCGGCAGGCCGTCTGAAGCTTTCTTT; CDR3: CASSEFGRPSEAFF
V: TRBV27; J: TRBJ2-3; D: .; DNA: TGTGCCAGCAGTCGATCCCTAGGCGGGGCTAGCACAGATACGCAGTATTTT; CDR3: CASSRSLGGASTDTQYF
V: TRBV2; J: TRBJ2-7; D: .; DNA: TGTGCCAGCAGTGAGGGTAGCGTTTCCTACGAGCAGTACTTC; CDR3: CASSEGSVSYEQYF
V: TRBV9; J: TRBJ2-7; D: TRBD1; DNA: TGTGCCAGCAGCCCTCGACAGGGGCTCAACTACGAGCAGTACTTC; CDR3: CASSPRQGLNYEQYF
V: TRBV6-6; J: TRBJ2-1; D: TRBD2; DNA: TGTGCCAGCAGTTCCGGACTAGCGGGCCGCTACAATGAGCAGTTCTTC; CDR3: CASSSGLAGRYNEQFF